These T cell receptor beta chains were read from a single sample in a study of blood T cell repertoires in COVID-19. TCRdb keeps only in-frame clones here, not all; method: immunoSEQ multiplex PCR. The profile covers around 130,000 clones, with roughly four fifths appearing a single time and 18% taken by the ten largest. The sequenced material came from PBMCs or T cells enriched from blood (not recorded which). Every receptor here comes from a man aged 25 to 40 who had recovered from COVID-19. The CDR3 runs from the conserved cysteine through the conserved F or W. D genes are given only for firm matches. Only some rows state a clone size, as once, few, many or a class for expanded clones.

>TRBJ2-7|TRBV9|TRBD2|-
TGTGCCAGCAGCCCCCGGGGGGGGTCGTTCGAGCAGTACTTC
CASSPRGGSFEQYF
>TRBJ1-2|TRBV2|-|-
TGTGCCAGCAGTGAACTCTCTTCGTATGGCTACACCTTC
CASSELSSYGYTF
>TRBJ2-1|TRBV7-2|-|-
TGTGCCAGCAGCTTAGCAACCCGGGGCTCCTACAATGAGCAGTTCTTC
CASSLATRGSYNEQFF
>TRBJ1-6|TRBV10-3|TRBD1|few
TGTGCCACCGAGACCGGGACAGGGGATTCACCCCTCCACTTT
CATETGTGDSPLHF
>TRBJ1-6|TRBV12-3/TRBV12-4|-|-
TGTGCCAGCAGCCTCTATAATTCACCCCTCCACTTT
CASSLYNSPLHF
>TRBJ2-2|TRBV29-1|TRBD1|-
TGCAGCGTTGTAGGGACAGGGGTCACCGGGGAGCTGTTTTTT
CSVVGTGVTGELFF
>TRBJ1-2|TRBV24-1|TRBD1|once
TGTGCCACCAGTGACGGCAGGGGGTCCGGCTACACCTTC
CATSDGRGSGYTF
>TRBJ2-4|TRBV6-1|TRBD1|-
TGTGCCAGCAGTGACCAGGGGGCCTGGGCCAAAAACATTCAGTACTTC
CASSDQGAWAKNIQYF
>TRBJ2-2|TRBV19|TRBD2|-
TGTGCCAGTAGTATAGCGGGAGGGCTGGACACCGGGGAGCTGTTTTTT
CASSIAGGLDTGELFF
>TRBJ2-7|TRBV7-9|-|-
TGTGCCAGCAGCTCCACCCGCGGGCCCGATTACGAGCAGTACTTC
CASSSTRGPDYEQYF
>TRBJ2-7|TRBV2|-|-
TGTGCCAGCAGTGACTCAGTCCTGTACGAGCAGTACTTC
CASSDSVLYEQYF
>TRBJ1-1|TRBV30|TRBD1|-
TGTGCCTGGAGTGTACTTGGGACAGTCACTGAAGCTTTCTTT
CAWSVLGTVTEAFF
>TRBJ1-4|TRBV5-6|TRBD1|-
TGTGCCAGCAGCTTGGGTCTTGGGGACAGGGACGAAAAACTGTTTTTT
CASSLGLGDRDEKLFF
>TRBJ2-1|TRBV10-1|TRBD2|-
TGCGCCAGCAGTGAGTCATTTGCGGGGGGATCTCTCAATGAGCAGTTCTTC
CASSESFAGGSLNEQFF
>TRBJ1-4|TRBV5-5|-|-
TGTGCCAGCAGCCAAGAGCGGGGGGGAACTAATGAAAAACTGTTTTTT
CASSQERGGTNEKLFF
>TRBJ2-1|TRBV11-3|TRBD2|-
TGTGCCAGCAGCAGCCTCGCTAGCGGGGGGGCAAATGAGCAGTTCTTC
CASSSLASGGANEQFF
>TRBJ2-1|TRBV5-4|TRBD2|-
TGTGCCAGCAGCTTGGCTAGCGGGGGGGCATATGAGCAGTTCTTC
CASSLASGGAYEQFF
>TRBJ1-3|TRBV28|-|-
TGTGCCAGCAGTTTAGTCTGGAGCTCTGGAAACACCATATATTTT
CASSLVWSSGNTIYF
>TRBJ2-3|TRBV10-3|TRBD2|-
TGTGCCTCCCACTCCCGGGGGGAATCTAGCACAGATACGCAGTATTTT
CASHSRGESSTDTQYF
>TRBJ1-3|TRBV3-1/TRBV3-2|TRBD1|-
TGTGCCAGCAGCGGACAGGGGAACACCATATATTTT
CASSGQGNTIYF
>TRBJ1-2|TRBV6-4|-|-
TGTGCCATCATGATCCCGGCCAGGGCCGGCGGCTACACCTTC
CAIMIPARAGGYTF
>TRBJ1-4|TRBV30|TRBD1|-
TGTGCCTGGAGTGGGACAGGGGAAAAACTGTTTTTT
CAWSGTGEKLFF
>TRBJ2-2|TRBV11-2|-|-
TGTGCCAGCAGCCCCAGGACTACCGGGGAGCTGTTTTTT
CASSPRTTGELFF
>TRBJ2-2|TRBV7-8|TRBD2|once
TGTGCCAGCACCGGACTAGCGGCCAACACCGGGGAGCTGTTTTTT
CASTGLAANTGELFF
>TRBJ2-3|TRBV7-9|TRBD1|-
TGTGCCAGCAGCTTAGGACAAGGGGGCACCCCTAGCACAGATACGCAGTATTTT
CASSLGQGGTPSTDTQYF
>TRBJ2-7|TRBV11-2|TRBD1|-
TGTGCCAGCAGCTCGGGACAGGGGGGGTTCGAGCAGTACTTC
CASSSGQGGFEQYF
>TRBJ1-1|TRBV19|-|-
TGTGCCAGCCAGCCTGGAGAGGATAACACTGAAGCTTTCTTT
CASQPGEDNTEAFF
>TRBJ1-1|TRBV9|-|-
TGTGCCAGCAGCGTAGAGGACAGTAGAGTGAACACTGAAGCTTTCTTT
CASSVEDSRVNTEAFF
>TRBJ1-1|TRBV5-4|-|-
TGTGCCAGCAGCCCCCGGGAGGACACTGAAGCTTTCTTT
CASSPREDTEAFF